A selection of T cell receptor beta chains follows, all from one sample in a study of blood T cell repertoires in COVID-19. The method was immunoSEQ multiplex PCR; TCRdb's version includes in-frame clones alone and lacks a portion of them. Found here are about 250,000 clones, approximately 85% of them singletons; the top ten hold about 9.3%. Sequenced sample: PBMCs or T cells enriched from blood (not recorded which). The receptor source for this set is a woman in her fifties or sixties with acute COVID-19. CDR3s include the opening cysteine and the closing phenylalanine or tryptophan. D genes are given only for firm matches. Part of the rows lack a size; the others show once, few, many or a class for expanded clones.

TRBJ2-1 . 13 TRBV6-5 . CASKPIGDNEQFF TGTGCCAGCAAACCTATAGGGGACAATGAGCAGTTCTTC
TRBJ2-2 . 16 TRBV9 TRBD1 CASSGDRGAVTGELFF TGTGCCAGCAGCGGAGACAGGGGGGCGGTCACCGGGGAGCTGTTTTTT
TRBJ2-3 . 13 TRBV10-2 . CASSDTSTDTQYF TGCGCCAGCTCCGACACGAGCACAGATACGCAGTATTTT
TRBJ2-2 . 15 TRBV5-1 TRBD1 CASSSRDSATGELFF TGCGCCAGCAGCAGCCGGGACAGCGCCACCGGGGAGCTGTTTTTT
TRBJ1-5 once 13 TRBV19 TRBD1 CASSPTGMAACHF TGTGCCAGTAGTCCGACAGGGATGGCAGCCTGCCATTTT
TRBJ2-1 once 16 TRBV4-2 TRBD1 CASSQDRDRGRNEQFF TGTGCCAGCAGCCAAGACCGGGACAGGGGGCGGAATGAGCAGTTCTTC
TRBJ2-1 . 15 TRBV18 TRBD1 CASSPRDRGRNEQFF TGTGCCAGCTCACCACGGGACAGGGGGCGCAATGAGCAGTTCTTC
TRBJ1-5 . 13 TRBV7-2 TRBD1 CASSGQGNQPQHF TGTGCCAGCAGCGGACAGGGTAATCAGCCCCAGCATTTT
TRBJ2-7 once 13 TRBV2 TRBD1 CASRLRDRNKQYF TGTGCCAGCAGGCTCCGGGACAGGAATAAGCAGTACTTC
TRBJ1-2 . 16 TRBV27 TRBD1 CASSPGTGGKNYGYTF TGTGCCAGCAGTCCGGGGACAGGGGGGAAAAACTATGGCTACACCTTC
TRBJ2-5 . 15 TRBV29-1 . CSVEEGAVTTETQYF TGCAGCGTTGAAGAAGGAGCAGTTACTACAGAGACCCAGTACTTC
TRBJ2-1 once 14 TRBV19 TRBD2 CASSRSGGDNEQFF TGTGCCAGTAGCCGTAGCGGGGGGGACAATGAGCAGTTCTTC
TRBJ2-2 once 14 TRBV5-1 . CASSFGIPIGELFF TGCGCCAGCAGCTTCGGGATCCCCATCGGGGAGCTGTTTTTT
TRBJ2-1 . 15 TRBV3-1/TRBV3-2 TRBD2 CASSPLAGDYNEQFF TGTGCCAGCAGCCCTCTGGCGGGGGACTACAATGAGCAGTTCTTC
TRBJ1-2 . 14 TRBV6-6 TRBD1 CASSYSGQIYGYTF TGTGCCAGCAGCTACTCGGGACAGATCTATGGCTACACCTTC
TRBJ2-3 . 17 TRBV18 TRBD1 CASSPGQGAGYTDTQYF TGTGCCAGCTCACCTGGACAGGGGGCTGGGTACACAGATACGCAGTATTTT
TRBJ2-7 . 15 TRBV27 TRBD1 CASRLPGTGSYEQYF TGTGCCAGCAGACTACCGGGGACAGGGAGCTACGAGCAGTACTTC
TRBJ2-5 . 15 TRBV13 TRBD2 CASSLRGGAVETQYF TGTGCCAGCAGCTTACGGGGGGGCGCGGTGGAGACCCAGTACTTC
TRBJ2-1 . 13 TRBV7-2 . CASSLGIRGKEFF TGTGCCAGCAGCTTGGGCATTAGGGGGAAGGAGTTCTTC
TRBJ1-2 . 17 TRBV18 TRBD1 CASSQGTERVGNYGYTF TGTGCCAGCTCACAAGGGACAGAGAGGGTTGGGAACTATGGCTACACCTTC
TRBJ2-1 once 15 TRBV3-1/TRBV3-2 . CASSLEVSSYNEQFF TGTGCCAGCAGCCTGGAGGTAAGCTCCTACAATGAGCAGTTCTTC
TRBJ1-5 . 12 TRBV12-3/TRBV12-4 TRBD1 CASRQGDQPQHF TGTGCCAGCCGACAGGGAGATCAGCCCCAGCATTTT
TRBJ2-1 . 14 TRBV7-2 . CAGERGNSYNEQFF TGTGCCGGAGAGAGGGGGAACTCCTACAATGAGCAGTTCTTC
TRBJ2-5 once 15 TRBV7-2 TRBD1 CASSYRGSLRETQYF TGTGCCAGCAGCTACAGGGGTAGTCTCAGGGAGACCCAGTACTTC
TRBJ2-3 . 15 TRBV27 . CATCAGPQGTDTQYF TGTGCCACCTGCGCAGGGCCCCAGGGGACAGATACGCAGTATTTT
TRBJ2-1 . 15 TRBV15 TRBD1 CATSRNGQGADEQFF TGTGCCACCAGCAGAAATGGACAGGGGGCTGATGAGCAGTTCTTC
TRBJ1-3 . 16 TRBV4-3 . CASSQASIFSGNTIYF TGCGCCAGCAGTCAGGCGTCTATCTTCTCTGGAAACACCATATATTTT
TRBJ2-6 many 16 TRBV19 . CASSPYGIPGANVLTF TGTGCCAGTAGTCCCTACGGGATTCCTGGGGCCAACGTCCTGACTTTC
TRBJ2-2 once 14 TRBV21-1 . CASSSTVNTGELFF TGTGCCAGCAGCAGTACAGTGAACACCGGGGAGCTGTTTTTT
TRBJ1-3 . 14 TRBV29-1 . CSVIPGNSGNTIYF TGCAGCGTTATTCCGGGTAACTCTGGAAACACCATATATTTT
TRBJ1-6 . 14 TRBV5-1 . CASSLGQRSSPLHF TGCGCCAGCAGCTTGGGGCAGAGGAGTTCACCCCTCCACTTT
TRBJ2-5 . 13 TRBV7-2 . CASSQGPEETQYF TGTGCCAGCAGCCAGGGCCCGGAGGAGACCCAGTACTTC
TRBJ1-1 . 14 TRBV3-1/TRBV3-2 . CASSQDLGDTEAFF TGTGCCAGCAGCCAAGATTTAGGGGACACTGAAGCTTTCTTT
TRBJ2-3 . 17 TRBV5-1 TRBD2 CASSFGLAGGPEDTQYF TGCGCCAGCAGCTTTGGGTTAGCGGGGGGCCCGGAGGATACGCAGTATTTT
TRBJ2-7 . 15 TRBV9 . CASSARWEGGYEQYF TGTGCCAGCAGCGCCCGGTGGGAGGGGGGCTACGAGCAGTACTTC
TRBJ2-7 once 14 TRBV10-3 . CAISESGPNYEQYF TGTGCCATCAGTGAGTCGGGGCCGAACTACGAGCAGTACTTC